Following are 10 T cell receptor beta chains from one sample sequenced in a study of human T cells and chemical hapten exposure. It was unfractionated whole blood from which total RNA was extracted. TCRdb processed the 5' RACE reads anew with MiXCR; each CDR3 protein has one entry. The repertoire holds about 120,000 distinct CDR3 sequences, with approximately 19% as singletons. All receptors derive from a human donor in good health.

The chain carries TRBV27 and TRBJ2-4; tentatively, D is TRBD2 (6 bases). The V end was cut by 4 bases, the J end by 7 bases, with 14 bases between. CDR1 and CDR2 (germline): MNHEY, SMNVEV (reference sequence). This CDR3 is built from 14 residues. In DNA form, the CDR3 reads TGTGCCAGCAGTTGGGGACGGGGGACGAACATTCAGTACTTC. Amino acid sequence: CASSWGRGTNIQYF.

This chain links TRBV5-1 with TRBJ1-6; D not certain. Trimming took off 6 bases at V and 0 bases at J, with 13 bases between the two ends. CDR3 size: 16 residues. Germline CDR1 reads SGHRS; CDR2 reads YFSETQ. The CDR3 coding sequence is TGCGCCAGCACCGCGGGGAGGAGCTCCTATAATTCACCCCTCCACTTT. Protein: CASTAGRSSYNSPLHF. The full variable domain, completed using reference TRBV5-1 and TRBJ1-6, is KAGVTQTPRYLIKTRGQQVTLSCSPISGHRSVSWYQQTPGQGLQFLFEYFSETQRNKGNFPGRFSGRQFSNSRSEMNVSTLELGDSALYLCASTAGRSSYNSPLHFGNGTRLTVT.

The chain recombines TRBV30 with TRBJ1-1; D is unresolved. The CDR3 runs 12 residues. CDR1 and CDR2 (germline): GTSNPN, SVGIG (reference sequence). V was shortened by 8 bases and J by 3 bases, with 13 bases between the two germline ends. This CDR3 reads CAGRGVDTEAFF. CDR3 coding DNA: TGTGCCGGCCGGGGTGTCGACACTGAAGCTTTCTTT. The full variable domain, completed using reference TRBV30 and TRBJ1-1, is SQTIHQWPATLVQPVGSPLSLECTVEGTSNPNLYWYRQAAGRGLQLLFYSVGIGQISSEVPQNLSASRPQDRQFILSSKKLLLSDSGFYLCAGRGVDTEAFFGQGTRLTVV.

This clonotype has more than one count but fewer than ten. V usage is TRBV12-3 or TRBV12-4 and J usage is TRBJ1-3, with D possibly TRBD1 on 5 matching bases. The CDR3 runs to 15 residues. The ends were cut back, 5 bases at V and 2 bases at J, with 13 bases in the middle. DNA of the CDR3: TGTGCCAGCAGTCGCACCGGGGGGGCTGGAAACACCATATATTTT. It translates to CASSRTGGAGNTIYF.

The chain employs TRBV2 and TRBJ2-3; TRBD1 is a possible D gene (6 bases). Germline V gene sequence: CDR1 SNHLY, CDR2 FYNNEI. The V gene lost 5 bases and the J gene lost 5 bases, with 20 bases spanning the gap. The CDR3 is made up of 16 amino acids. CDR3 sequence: CASSSPGRRGGDTQYF. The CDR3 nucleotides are TGTGCCAGCAGTTCGCCGGGACGGAGAGGGGGAGATACGCAGTATTTT.

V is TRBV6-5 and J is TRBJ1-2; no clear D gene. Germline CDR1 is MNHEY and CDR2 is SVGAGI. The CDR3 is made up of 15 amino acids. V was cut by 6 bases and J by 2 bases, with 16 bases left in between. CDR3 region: CASSTKRHINYGYTF. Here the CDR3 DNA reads TGTGCCAGCAGCACGAAAAGGCACATCAACTATGGCTACACCTTC.

The CDR3 loop is CASSPGTGVSPLHF. The CDR3 nucleotides are TGCGCCAGCAGCCCCGGGACAGGGGTTTCACCCCTCCACTTT. The V call is TRBV5-1, the J call TRBJ1-6; 10 bases are shared with TRBD1. The CDR3 spans 14 residues. Germline trimming cut 4 bases from V and 9 bases from J; bases unmatched to any gene: 4. The V gene's germline CDR1 is SGHRS and CDR2 YFSETQ. Supplemented by reference TRBV5-1 and TRBJ1-6, the full variable domain reads KAGVTQTPRYLIKTRGQQVTLSCSPISGHRSVSWYQQTPGQGLQFLFEYFSETQRNKGNFPGRFSGRQFSNSRSEMNVSTLELGDSALYLCASSPGTGVSPLHFGNGTRLTVT.

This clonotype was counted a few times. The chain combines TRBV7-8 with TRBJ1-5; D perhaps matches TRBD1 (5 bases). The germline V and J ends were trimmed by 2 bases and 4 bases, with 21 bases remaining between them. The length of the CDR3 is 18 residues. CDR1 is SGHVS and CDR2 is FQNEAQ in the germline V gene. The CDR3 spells CASSLWGRTLEFNQPQHF. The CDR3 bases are TGTGCCAGCAGCTTATGGGGACGGACCTTAGAGTTTAATCAGCCCCAGCATTTT. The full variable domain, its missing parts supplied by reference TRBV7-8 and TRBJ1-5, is GAGVSQSPRYKVAKRGQDVALRCDPISGHVSLFWYQQALGQGPEFLTYFQNEAQLDKSGLPSDRFFAERPEGSVSTLKIQRTQQEDSAVYLCASSLWGRTLEFNQPQHFGDGTRLSIL.

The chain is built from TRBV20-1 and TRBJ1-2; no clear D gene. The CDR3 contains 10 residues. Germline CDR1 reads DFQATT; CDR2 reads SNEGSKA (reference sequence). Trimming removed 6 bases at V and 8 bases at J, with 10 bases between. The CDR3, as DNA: TGCAGTGCCCAGGCTCGGGGCTACACCTTC. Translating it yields CSAQARGYTF.

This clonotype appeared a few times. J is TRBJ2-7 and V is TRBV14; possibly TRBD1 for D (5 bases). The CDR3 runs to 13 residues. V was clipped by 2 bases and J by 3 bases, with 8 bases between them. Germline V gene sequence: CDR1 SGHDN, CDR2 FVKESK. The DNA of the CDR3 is TGTGCCAGCAGCCAACAGACAGTCTACGAGCAGTACTTC. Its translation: CASSQQTVYEQYF.